This TCR beta chain was obtained from a study of blood T cells in healthy people across ages (dated by TCRdb to between 2015 and 2016). With regard to the full study: In model experiments, template switching captured roughly one uniquely barcoded TCR beta cDNA molecule for every two T cells. To avoid experimental bias, donors of different ages were distributed randomly across sequencing lanes. Using deep sequencing normalized with unique cDNA molecular identifiers, the study measured how TCR beta repertoire diversity changes with age. The donors were split into four age groups: young (average approximately 16 years), middle-aged (roughly 40), aged (more than 60) and long-lived (approximately 80). The study analyzed two additional independent replicas of 1 million unique cDNA reads from the same blood draw for two donors, one aged 18 to 30 and one aged 80 or older. Study-wide findings and limitations: Because profiling used bulk unsorted PBMCs, naive and antigen-experienced compartments could not be compared conclusively. Estimates of total diversity from one million sequenced T cells were regarded as lower bounds and underestimates. Donor CMV infection status was unknown, potentially confounding age-related changes in expanded clonotypes. Observed TCR beta diversity correlated strongly with the percentage of naive T cells measured by flow cytometry. Observed TCR beta diversity per million T cells fell roughly linearly with age, and a significant reduction was already apparent by age about 36. Compared with the aged group, the long-lived group had more naive CD4+ T cells, fewer expanded clones and increased TCR diversity, suggesting age selection.

Taken from the germline V gene, the CDR1 and CDR2 loops are SNHLY and FYNNEI. Trimming removed 5 bases from V and 8 bases from J; the gene matches leave 10 bases unexplained. CDR3 length: 16 amino acids, cysteine to phenylalanine. The retained sequence is limited to the CDR3, 48 bases, with the frame set at the first base. In regard to this clonotype: No cognate antigen has been identified for it. No clone much larger than this one lies a single base away; base qualities are absent.

Library preparation was by 5' RACE. Reads for this sample came from an Illumina HiSeq 2500. A second PCR of 7 to 11 cycles was performed with a sample-barcoded 5' primer and a J-beta primer mix. A unique molecular identifier was introduced onto each TCR beta cDNA molecule by a template-switch 5' adaptor carrying 12 random nucleotides. At least 3 million CDR3-containing paired-end reads were obtained from each sample. First-strand cDNA was synthesized from all RNA with the Mint cDNA synthesis kit, primed by a TRBC-specific oligonucleotide. All cDNA was treated with uracil-DNA glycosylase and then went through a first 18-cycle PCR with the universal primers M1SS and BC2_uni_R. As for the original processing: Each sample was normalized by randomly selecting 1 million high-quality reads, each carrying a distinct molecular identifier. Reads sharing molecular identifiers were discarded rather than binned into consensus sequences. MiTCR, set to a Q25 quality threshold and the strictest error-elimination algorithm, was used for CDR3 identification, clonotype clustering and error correction. A nonparametric unseen species model with Euler transformation was used to estimate lower-bound total TCR beta diversity. TCRdb's own reprocessing of the public reads used fastp at Q25 and MiXCR and kept productive beta chains. Each CDR3 protein appears once, grouped with its most common genes and DNA. TCRdb's processing, not the authors', yielded these V and J calls. In this sample the table shows more than 700,000 distinct CDR3 sequences, roughly 50% of which occur a single time. The biggest ten clones account for 41% of the sample.

The 39 donors, aged 6 to 90 years, were systemically healthy Caucasian individuals from Russia. Around 10 milliliters of peripheral blood were drawn from each donor into EDTA-treated Vacutainer tubes. Ficoll-Paque density-gradient centrifugation was used to isolate PBMCs, with at least 7 million per sample. Total RNA was extracted from PBMCs with Trizol reagent, with at least 6 micrograms obtained per sample. Naive CD45RAhigh/CD27high T cell percentages were measured by flow cytometry on a PBMC aliquot from every donor. This receptor chain uses TRBV2 and TRBJ1-6, and 9 junction bases match TRBD1. The source material was blood. This receptor was obtained from a man at least 80 years old in good health. CDR3 protein: CASSYPGQGPDSPLHF. The DNA sequence is given as TGTGCCAGCAGTTATCCGGGACAGGGACCCGATTCACCCCTCCACTTT. With the rest looked up from the reference TRBV2 and TRBJ1-6 genes rather than sequenced, the full variable domain is EPEVTQTPSHQVTQMGQEVILRCVPISNHLYFYWYRQILGQKVEFLVSFYNNEISEKSEIFDDQFSVERPDGSNFTLKIRSTKLEDSAMYFCASSYPGQGPDSPLHFGNGTRLTVT.